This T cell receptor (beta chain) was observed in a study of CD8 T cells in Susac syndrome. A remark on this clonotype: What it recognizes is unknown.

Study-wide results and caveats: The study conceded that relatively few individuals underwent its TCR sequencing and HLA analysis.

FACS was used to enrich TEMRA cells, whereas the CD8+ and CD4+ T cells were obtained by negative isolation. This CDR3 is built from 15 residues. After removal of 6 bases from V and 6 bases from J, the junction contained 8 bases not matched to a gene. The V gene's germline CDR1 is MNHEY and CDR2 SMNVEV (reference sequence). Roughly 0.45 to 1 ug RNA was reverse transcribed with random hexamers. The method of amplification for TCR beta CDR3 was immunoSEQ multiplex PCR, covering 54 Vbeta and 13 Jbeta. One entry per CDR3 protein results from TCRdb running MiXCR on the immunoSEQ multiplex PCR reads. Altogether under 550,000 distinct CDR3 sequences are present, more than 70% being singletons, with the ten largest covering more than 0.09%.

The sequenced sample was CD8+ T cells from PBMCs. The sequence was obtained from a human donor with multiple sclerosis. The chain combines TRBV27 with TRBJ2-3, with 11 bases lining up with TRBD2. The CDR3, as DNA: TGTGCCAGCAGGCCAATACTAGCGGGAGTGGATACGCAGTATTTT. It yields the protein CASRPILAGVDTQYF.